The 20 T cell receptor beta chains reported below all come from one sample, sequenced in a study of beta chain features in type 1 diabetes. Study findings and constraints: Patients with Type 1 diabetes showed moderately but significantly shorter TCRB CDR3s in all four CD4+ subsets.

TCRB transcripts that were expressed got sequenced, as all of the isolated RNA had been reverse transcribed. Sequencing was performed with immunoSEQ multiplex PCR; in TCRdb, only in-frame clones are kept and a portion is missing. This sample carries hundreds of thousands of clones, 13% of them seen once, and the ten largest clones take approximately 0.021%. Their antigen targets remain unknown. What was sequenced was naive CD4+ T cells from blood. The receptors come from a man younger than 35 with type 1 diabetes.

This clone was detected only a few times. The chain uses TRBV10-2 and TRBJ2-4; D tentatively reads TRBD1 or TRBD2 (5 bases each). The CDR3 runs to 16 residues. Germline CDR1 is WSHSY and CDR2 is SAAADI. The V end lost 2 bases, the J end lost 2 bases, and 13 bases lay between the germline ends. The CDR3 region has the DNA TGCGCCAGCAGTGAGGGGGGAAAGGGAACCAAAAACATTCAGTACTTC. Amino acid sequence: CASSEGGKGTKNIQYF.

The genes are TRBV9 and TRBJ2-2; no definite D call. Germline V gene sequence: CDR1 SGDLS, CDR2 YYNGEE. The germline V and J ends were trimmed by 0 bases and 5 bases, with 5 bases remaining between them. This CDR3 comprises 13 residues. The CDR3 DNA follows: TGTGCCAGCAGCGTAGCTTGGACCGGGGAGCTGTTTTTT. Amino acid sequence: CASSVAWTGELFF.

This chain joins TRBV19 and TRBJ1-5, with no clear D. The germline V and J ends were trimmed by 3 bases and 4 bases, with 10 bases remaining between them. The CDR3 has 14 amino acids. Germline loops: CDR1 LNHDA, CDR2 SQIVND (reference sequence). CDR3 sequence: CASSIAGWNQPQHF. The DNA for the CDR3 is TGTGCCAGTAGTATTGCAGGATGGAATCAGCCCCAGCATTTT.

Comments on this clone: The junction differs from germline at one of its ends, possibly a read error. The chain combines TRBV13 with TRBJ2-2; D is perhaps TRBD1 (5 bases). There are 13 residues in the CDR3. Germline CDR1 reads PRHDT; CDR2 reads FYEKMQ (reference sequence). CDR3 nucleotide sequence: TGTGCCAGCAGCGTAGGGGACACCGGGGAGCTGTTTTTT. Translating it yields CASSVGDTGELFF.

The chain couples TRBV7-9 to TRBJ2-7; 10 nucleotides line up with TRBD2. V was pared by 4 bases and J by 3 bases, with 6 bases of the junction left unmatched. The CDR3 has 15 amino acids. Germline CDR1 SEHNR, CDR2 FQNEAQ (reference sequence). The CDR3 DNA reads as TGTGCCAGCAGCTCTATAGCGGGGGGCATCTACGAGCAGTACTTC. It codes for CASSSIAGGIYEQYF. The full variable domain, in which reference TRBV7-9 and TRBJ2-7 provide the parts outside the CDR3, is DTGVSQNPRHKITKRGQNVTFRCDPISEHNRLYWYRQTLGQGPEFLTYFQNEAQLEKSRLLSDRFSAERPKGSFSTLEIQRTEQGDSAMYLCASSSIAGGIYEQYFGPGTRLTVT.

The V and J genes are TRBV27 and TRBJ1-5; 7 bases are a match to TRBD1. Germline lookup yields CDR1 MNHEY and CDR2 SMNVEV (reference sequence). The V segment lost 5 bases and the J segment 8 bases; nucleotides outside the gene matches: 6. The CDR3 length is 13 residues. The CDR3 DNA reads as TGTGCCAGCAGTCCGGGACAGTTCGAGCCCCAGCATTTT. Translating it yields CASSPGQFEPQHF.

This clone was found a few times. The gene calls are TRBV28 and TRBJ2-7, with 7 bases that match TRBD2. Germline values: CDR1 MDHEN, CDR2 SYDVKM. This CDR3 is built from 11 residues. J was trimmed by 4 bases and V by 10 bases; bases with no gene match: 4. The CDR3 DNA sequence: TGTGCCACCGGGGGGAGTTACGAGCAGTACTTC. Its protein is CATGGSYEQYF.

This clone was picked up a small number of times. The rearrangement uses TRBV2 and TRBJ2-3; D may be TRBD2 (6 bases). The CDR3 is 13 residues long. Germline assignment: CDR1 SNHLY and CDR2 FYNNEI. Trimming took 7 bases from V and 4 from J, leaving 12 bases between them. CDR3 sequence reads: CASKAGSSDTQYF. The CDR3 DNA follows: TGTGCCAGCAAGGCGGGGTCATCAGATACGCAGTATTTT. Complete variable domain (other parts from reference TRBV2 and TRBJ2-3): EPEVTQTPSHQVTQMGQEVILRCVPISNHLYFYWYRQILGQKVEFLVSFYNNEISEKSEIFDDQFSVERPDGSNFTLKIRSTKLEDSAMYFCASKAGSSDTQYFGPGTRLTVL.

The chain uses TRBV7-9 and TRBJ2-7, with no clear D. The CDR3 loop spans 12 amino acids. The germline gives CDR1 SEHNR, CDR2 FQNEAQ (reference sequence). Trimming took 2 bases from V and 6 from J, leaving 8 bases between them. The chain's CDR3 is CASSLTLAEQYF. CDR3 nucleotide sequence: TGTGCCAGCAGCTTAACCCTGGCCGAGCAGTACTTC.

The chain carries TRBV7-8 and TRBJ1-2; D call uncertain. Looked up from germline, CDR1 is SGHVS and CDR2 is FQNEAQ. The CDR3 has 14 amino acids. Trimming removed 1 base from V and 10 bases from J, with 16 bases in between. CDR3 residues: CASSLGVLVGAYTF. CDR3 DNA sequence: TGTGCCAGCAGCTTAGGGGTATTGGTGGGAGCCTACACCTTC.

This clone was seen a few times. A read error may produce the germline difference seen at one junction end. The chain combines TRBV7-7 with TRBJ2-5; D is ambiguous. The CDR3 consists of 13 residues. The germline V gene encodes CDR1 SSHAT and CDR2 FNYEAQ (reference sequence). This CDR3 reads CASSPGSHETQYF. The CDR3 nucleotides read TGTGCTAGCAGCCCGGGCTCCCATGAGACCCAGTACTTC.

The CDR3 spells CASSSGSLSSYNEQFF. The CDR3 DNA is TGTGCCAGCAGCTCAGGGTCGCTGAGCTCCTACAATGAGCAGTTCTTC. V is TRBV11-2 and J is TRBJ2-1, with D perhaps matching TRBD1 (5 bases). The CDR3 is 16 amino acids. CDR1 and CDR2 from the germline V gene are SGHAT and FQNNGV. Trimming stripped 4 bases from V and 0 bases from J, with 13 bases between.

This clone was counted a few times. The chain joins TRBV9 to TRBJ2-3; D unresolved. In germline, CDR1 is SGDLS, CDR2 YYNGEE. CDR3 length: 14 amino acids. Trimming stripped 4 bases from V and 5 bases from J, with 14 bases between. The CDR3 DNA reads TGTGCCAGCAGCCCCCGAAGTGGTGGAGATACGCAGTATTTT. Translation: CASSPRSGGDTQYF.

The rearrangement uses TRBV18 and TRBJ2-7; D is uncertain. The CDR3 runs 11 residues. Trimming took 5 bases from V and 4 from J, leaving 6 bases between them. The germline gives CDR1 KGHSH, CDR2 LQKENI. The CDR3 region has the DNA TGTGCCAGCTCAGGGCGGTACGAGCAGTACTTC. Amino acids: CASSGRYEQYF.

The chain recombines TRBV29-1 with TRBJ2-5, with D hard to call. V was cut by 3 bases and J by 7 bases, with 15 bases left in between. The CDR3 is 13 amino acids. Germline values: CDR1 SQVTM, CDR2 ANQGSEA. CDR3 sequence (DNA): TGCAGCGTTGAGTCGGCCAGCTATCGGACCCAGTACTTC. This translates into CSVESASYRTQYF.

V usage is TRBV5-1 and J usage is TRBJ2-5; possible D gene TRBD2, 5 bases. V was cut by 0 bases and J by 3 bases, with 12 bases left in between. Germline loops: CDR1 SGHRS, CDR2 YFSETQ. This CDR3 is 15 amino acids long. In DNA, the CDR3 is TGCGCCAGCAGCTTGGTCGGGATAAGAGAAGAGACCCAGTACTTC. Protein: CASSLVGIREETQYF.

CDR3 loop: CASSAVEQTCNEQFF. DNA for the CDR3: TGTGCCAGCAGTGCGGTCGAACAGACATGCAATGAGCAGTTCTTC. The gene calls are TRBV25-1 and TRBJ2-1, with D uncertain. The V and J ends lost 4 bases and 6 bases respectively, with 16 bases between them. Germline V gene sequence: CDR1 MGHDK, CDR2 SYGVNS. This CDR3 spans 15 amino acids. Together with reference TRBV25-1 and TRBJ2-1, the CDR3 gives the full variable domain: EADIYQTPRYLVIGTGKKITLECSQTMGHDKMYWYQQDPGMELHLIHYSYGVNSTEKGDLSSESTVSRIRTEHFPLTLESARPSHTSQYLCASSAVEQTCNEQFFGPGTRLTVL.

This clone was detected only a few times. The rearrangement joins TRBV23-1 to TRBJ2-7, with D possibly being TRBD1 (5 bases). TRBV23-1 is labeled an ORF, and its function is uncertain. The CDR3 consists of 14 residues. Trimming removed 7 bases from V and 2 bases from J, with 15 bases in between. The CDR3 DNA follows: TGCGCCAGCACCCTTGGCAGGGCAACCTACGAGCAGTACTTC. Its translation is CASTLGRATYEQYF.

The gene calls are TRBV7-2 and TRBJ2-6; possible D gene TRBD2, 7 bases. The CDR3 totals 17 residues. Trimming left V 8 bases short and J 0 bases short, with 17 bases between. Germline V CDR1 and CDR2: SGHTA, FQGNSA. The CDR3 coding sequence is TGTGCCAGCTCCTGGGCGGGGGCCTCCTCTGGGGCCAACGTCCTGACTTTC. This sequence encodes CASSWAGASSGANVLTF.

The J gene is TRBJ2-7, the V gene TRBV25-1; 11 bases agree with TRBD2. This CDR3 spans 15 amino acids. With 3 bases clipped from V and 3 bases from J, the junction kept 4 bases outside the gene matches. Germline V gene sequence: CDR1 MGHDK, CDR2 SYGVNS. Here the CDR3 reads CASSEGLAVGYEQYF. The CDR3 nucleotides read TGTGCCAGCAGTGAGGGACTAGCGGTGGGCTACGAGCAGTACTTC.